This entry lists 30 T cell receptor beta chains sequenced from one sample in a study of shared T cell receptors in the human thymus. TCRdb keeps only in-frame clones here, not all; method: immunoSEQ multiplex PCR. Here the sample spans hundreds of thousands of clones, around 87% being singletons. This sample also belongs to another study, concerning human thymus T cells.

The sequencing input was thymocytes. The receptors come from a boy under three years old with a congenital heart defect.

The chain recombines TRBV2 with TRBJ2-1; tentatively, D is TRBD1 (5 bases). Between the trimmed V and J ends, which lost 7 bases and 1 base, there was a span of 14 bases. Germline V CDR1 and CDR2: SNHLY, FYNNEI. The CDR3 runs 15 residues. CDR3 coding DNA: TGTGCCAGCAATCGGCCCGGACATTCCTACAATGAGCAGTTCTTC. It is translated as CASNRPGHSYNEQFF.

This chain connects TRBV27 to TRBJ2-3, with TRBD1 as a possible D gene (5 bases). The V gene lost 5 bases and the J gene lost 0 bases, with 15 bases spanning the gap. This CDR3 is 16 amino acids long. Germline assignment: CDR1 MNHEY and CDR2 SMNVEV (reference sequence). The CDR3 is CASSQYRTSSTDTQYF. Here the CDR3 DNA reads TGTGCCAGCAGTCAGTACAGGACCTCTAGCACAGATACGCAGTATTTT.

CDR3 nucleotides: TGCGCCAGCAGCTTGGGTCCTAGCGGGAGCTCCTACGAGCAGTACTTC. It codes for CASSLGPSGSSYEQYF. V gene TRBV5-1 combines with J gene TRBJ2-7; TRBD2 matches at 10 bases. CDR1 and CDR2 (germline): SGHRS, YFSETQ. V shed 0 bases, J shed 0 bases, and the junction held 3 bases outside the gene matches. The CDR3 is 16 residues long. Full variable domain (outside the CDR3, taken from reference TRBV5-1 and TRBJ2-7): KAGVTQTPRYLIKTRGQQVTLSCSPISGHRSVSWYQQTPGQGLQFLFEYFSETQRNKGNFPGRFSGRQFSNSRSEMNVSTLELGDSALYLCASSLGPSGSSYEQYFGPGTRLTVT.

The chain carries TRBV11-3 and TRBJ1-4; D is possibly TRBD1 (5 bases). V was cut by 5 bases and J by 3 bases, with 16 bases left in between. Germline CDR1 is SGHNT and CDR2 is YENEEA. The CDR3 runs 16 residues. The CDR3 spells CASSPTPETANEKLFF. The CDR3 DNA reads as TGTGCCAGCAGCCCGACCCCCGAGACAGCTAATGAAAAACTGTTTTTT.

This rearrangement joins TRBV6-5 to TRBJ2-7; the D is unclear. V was shortened by 4 bases and J by 4 bases, with 11 bases between the two germline ends. CDR3 length: 13 amino acids. The germline V gene has CDR1 MNHEY and CDR2 SVGAGI. CDR3 sequence: CASSSVARYEQYF. CDR3 bases: TGTGCCAGCAGTTCGGTAGCTCGATACGAGCAGTACTTC.

The V and J genes are TRBV28 and TRBJ1-1; 7 positions agree with TRBD1. Per the germline V gene, CDR1 is MDHEN and CDR2 is SYDVKM. V was clipped by 6 bases and J by 4 bases; unmatched bases: 11. CDR3 length: 15 residues. The CDR3 coding sequence is TGTGCCAGCAGCCCACGGGAGGGGGCGGGCACTGAAGCTTTCTTT. This codes for CASSPREGAGTEAFF.

The sample holds a few counts of this clone. The V call is TRBV10-3, the J call TRBJ2-7; D might be TRBD2 (5 bases). The V gene's germline CDR1 is ENHRY and CDR2 SYGVKD. V lost 3 bases to trimming and J lost 4 bases, with 10 bases between them. CDR3 length: 13 residues. In nucleotides, the CDR3 is TGTGCCATCAGTGAAGAGGGTGGATACGAGCAGTACTTC. Translated, it gives CAISEEGGYEQYF.

The chain joins TRBV7-9 to TRBJ2-3, with 8 bases matching TRBD1. Germline V gene sequence: CDR1 SEHNR, CDR2 FQNEAQ (reference sequence). The CDR3 covers 16 residues. The V and J ends lost 3 bases and 4 bases, in that order; junction bases with no gene match: 9. This chain's CDR3 is CASSFPGGKIADTQYF. The CDR3 DNA is TGTGCCAGCAGCTTTCCAGGGGGCAAGATCGCAGATACGCAGTATTTT.

V usage is TRBV10-1 and J usage is TRBJ1-1, with 9 bases matching TRBD1. The V segment lost 3 bases and the J segment 5 bases; nucleotides outside the gene matches: 4. The CDR3 covers 14 residues. Germline CDR1 WNHNN, CDR2 SYGVQD (reference sequence). The CDR3 reads CASSERTGETEAFF. CDR3 nucleotides: TGCGCCAGCAGTGAACGGACAGGGGAGACTGAAGCTTTCTTT.

The chain has TRBV14 and TRBJ2-7; 12 nucleotides agree with TRBD2. Germline CDR1 and CDR2: SGHDN and FVKESK. This CDR3 is built from 19 residues. Trimming cost V 0 bases and J 2 bases; bases outside gene matches: 11. The CDR3 DNA sequence: TGTGCCAGCAGCCAAGATGAGACTAGCGGGAGTGAGTGGGCCTACGAGCAGTACTTC. Translation gives CASSQDETSGSEWAYEQYF.

Note on this clone: A read error may account for a junction end that differs from germline. This chain uses TRBV7-2 with TRBJ2-7; D is undetermined. CDR1 is SGHTA and CDR2 is FQGNSA in the germline V gene. There are 12 residues in the CDR3. DNA for the CDR3: TGTGCCAGCAGTTTAGACAATTACGAGCAGTACTTC. Its translation is CASSLDNYEQYF. Full variable domain (rest looked up from reference TRBV7-2 and TRBJ2-7): GAGVSQSPSNKVTEKGKDVELRCDPISGHTALYWYRQSLGQGLEFLIYFQGNSAPDKSGLPSDRFSAERTGGSVSTLTIQRTQQEDSAVYLCASSLDNYEQYFGPGTRLTVT.

The J gene is TRBJ1-4, the V gene TRBV5-1; 7 nucleotides line up with TRBD1. CDR3 length: 14 residues. Trimming at V came to 4 bases and at J to 4 bases, leaving 4 bases not matched to a gene. The germline V gene has CDR1 SGHRS and CDR2 YFSETQ. Here the CDR3 reads CASSRGQINEKLFF. The CDR3 nucleotides are TGCGCCAGCAGCAGGGGACAGATTAATGAAAAACTGTTTTTT. The whole variable domain, filled in from reference TRBV5-1 and TRBJ1-4, reads KAGVTQTPRYLIKTRGQQVTLSCSPISGHRSVSWYQQTPGQGLQFLFEYFSETQRNKGNFPGRFSGRQFSNSRSEMNVSTLELGDSALYLCASSRGQINEKLFFGSGTQLSVL.

This chain links TRBV27 with TRBJ1-4; D is perhaps TRBD1 (6 bases). The CDR3 totals 19 residues. CDR1 is MNHEY and CDR2 is SMNVEV in the germline V gene (reference sequence). Trimming stripped 1 base from V and 2 bases from J, with 20 bases between. The CDR3, as DNA: TGTGCCAGCAGTTTATTGGGGGGGACGGGGAGGGGGACTAATGAAAAACTGTTTTTT. Translating gives CASSLLGGTGRGTNEKLFF.

For the CDR3, the DNA is TGTGCCAGCAGCCCCCCAGGAAAGGGGGACACTGAAGCTTTCTTT. This sequence encodes CASSPPGKGDTEAFF. The gene calls are TRBV6-6 and TRBJ1-1, with a tentative D call TRBD1 (6 bases). The V end lost 6 bases, the J end lost 3 bases, and 17 bases lay between the germline ends. Germline CDR1 and CDR2: MNHNY and SVGAGI (reference sequence). The length of the CDR3 is 15 residues.

The chain has TRBV27 and TRBJ2-3, with TRBD2 matching 9 bases. The germline V gene has CDR1 MNHEY and CDR2 SMNVEV (reference sequence). The V and J ends lost 7 bases and 9 bases, in that order; junction bases with no gene match: 20. This CDR3 has 17 amino acids. In nucleotides, the CDR3 is TGTGCCAGCACCCCTCGGCGGGCTAGCGGGACCTATGGAACGCAGTATTTT. Translating it yields CASTPRRASGTYGTQYF.

This chain links TRBV28 with TRBJ2-7, with 9 nucleotides matching TRBD2. CDR1 and CDR2 (germline): MDHEN, SYDVKM. V lost 0 bases to trimming and J lost 0 bases; unmatched junction nucleotides: 15. The CDR3 length is 20 residues. The DNA of the CDR3 is TGTGCCAGCAGTTTATGTTCCCTCAACGGACTAGCGCCCAGCTCCTACGAGCAGTACTTC. Translated: CASSLCSLNGLAPSSYEQYF.

This clone appeared once. The gene calls are TRBV30 and TRBJ2-3; the D gene is possibly TRBD2 (6 bases). This CDR3 contains 15 residues. V shed 4 bases and J shed 3 bases, with 17 bases lying between them. Germline values: CDR1 GTSNPN, CDR2 SVGIG (reference sequence). CDR3 protein: CAWIDGRGLTDTQYF. The DNA of the CDR3 is TGTGCCTGGATAGACGGGAGAGGTTTAACAGATACGCAGTATTTT. Full variable domain (outside the CDR3, taken from reference TRBV30 and TRBJ2-3): SQTIHQWPATLVQPVGSPLSLECTVEGTSNPNLYWYRQAAGRGLQLLFYSVGIGQISSEVPQNLSASRPQDRQFILSSKKLLLSDSGFYLCAWIDGRGLTDTQYFGPGTRLTVL.

The V gene is TRBV28, the J gene TRBJ2-7; 9 bases match TRBD2. The CDR3 is 17 amino acids. J lost 3 bases, V lost 0 bases, and 9 bases had no gene match. Germline loops: CDR1 MDHEN, CDR2 SYDVKM. The DNA of the CDR3 is TGTGCCAGCAGTTTATGTAGGAGGTTAGCGGGAGTCTACGAGCAGTACTTC. It translates to CASSLCRRLAGVYEQYF.

The chain is built from TRBV28 and TRBJ1-1; tentative D call: TRBD1 (5 bases). The ends were cut back, 5 bases at V and 11 bases at J, with 15 bases in the middle. Looked up from germline, CDR1 is MDHEN and CDR2 is SYDVKM. The CDR3 spans 12 residues. CDR3 sequence reads: CASSPGGSRAFF. The CDR3 DNA is TGTGCCAGCAGTCCGGGGGGATCAAGGGCTTTCTTT.

The chain has TRBV21-1 and TRBJ2-5; the table calls TRBD2, which could not be checked here. TRBV21-1 counts as a pseudogene. This CDR3 is 16 amino acids long. The chain's CDR3 is CASSEYPGLAGETQYF. CDR3 DNA sequence: TGTGCCAGCAGCGAGTACCCGGGACTAGCAGGAGAGACCCAGTACTTC.

The chain uses TRBV21-1 and TRBJ1-5. TRBV21-1 is a pseudogene locus. This CDR3 is 13 amino acids long. The DNA of the CDR3 is TGTGCCAGGGGGGGGCAGAGCAATCAGCCCCAGCATTTT. Translating it yields CARGGQSNQPQHF.

This chain joins TRBV18 and TRBJ2-4; 7 positions match TRBD2. In germline, CDR1 is KGHSH, CDR2 LQKENI. The CDR3 is 12 residues long. Germline trimming cut 6 bases from V and 6 bases from J; bases unmatched to any gene: 2. CDR3 amino acids: CASSPGGNIQYF. The CDR3 region has the DNA TGTGCCAGCTCCCCGGGGGGAAACATTCAGTACTTC.

This clone occurred once. V is TRBV5-1 and J is TRBJ1-2, with 8 nucleotides matching TRBD1. The ends lost 0 bases at V and 1 base at J; junction bases unmatched: 11. Germline-derived CDR1 and CDR2 are SGHRS and YFSETQ. CDR3 length: 18 amino acids. The CDR3, as DNA: TGCGCCAGCAGCTTGGGGTGGAGGGACAGGTACCTTAACTATGGCTACACCTTC. This gives the protein CASSLGWRDRYLNYGYTF.

This clone is a singleton in its sample. The rearrangement joins TRBV6-4 to TRBJ1-1; 7 bases line up with TRBD1. From germline, CDR1 is MRHNA and CDR2 SNTAGT. The CDR3 extends over 14 amino acids. V shed 6 bases, J shed 7 bases, and the junction held 11 bases outside the gene matches. The CDR3, as DNA: TGTGCCAGCAGCCGGGACAGTTCAGCGGGTGAAGCTTTCTTT. Translated, it gives CASSRDSSAGEAFF.

This clone appeared a few times. This rearrangement joins TRBV7-9 to TRBJ1-5, with 7 bases aligning to TRBD1. Germline V gene lookup returns CDR1 SEHNR and CDR2 FQNEAQ (reference sequence). V trimming: 4 bases; J trimming: 8 bases; junction bases outside the gene matches: 5. The CDR3 sequence is 13 residues long. The CDR3 region is CASSSGQEKPQHF. The CDR3 DNA follows: TGTGCCAGCAGCTCCGGACAGGAAAAGCCCCAGCATTTT.

This chain connects TRBV19 to TRBJ2-7; 13 bases agree with TRBD2. CDR1 is LNHDA, CDR2 SQIVND, per germline (reference sequence). The CDR3 length is 17 residues. The V and J ends lost 5 bases and 2 bases, in that order; junction bases with no gene match: 9. The CDR3 loop is CASSWGTSGTRPYEQYF. CDR3 DNA sequence: TGTGCCAGTAGTTGGGGGACTAGCGGGACGAGACCCTACGAGCAGTACTTC.

The V and J genes are TRBV4-3 and TRBJ1-2, with a possible D match to TRBD1 (6 bases). The CDR3 totals 16 residues. Between the trimmed V and J ends, which lost 0 bases and 6 bases, there was a span of 17 bases. Germline lookup yields CDR1 LGHNA and CDR2 YSLEER. DNA of the CDR3: TGCGCCAGCAGCCAAGATTTGCACAGGGTGAAAGATGGCTACACCTTC. This sequence encodes CASSQDLHRVKDGYTF.

The chain employs TRBV4-3 and TRBJ2-1, with D possibly matching TRBD2 (6 bases). The CDR3 has 20 amino acids. V gave up 0 bases and J gave up 2 bases, with 23 bases separating them. CDR1 LGHNA and CDR2 YSLEER come from the germline V gene. The CDR3 here is CASSQEIVVVASDTYNEQFF. The CDR3 coding sequence is TGCGCCAGCAGCCAAGAGATTGTCGTTGTTGCTAGCGATACCTACAATGAGCAGTTCTTC.

The chain recombines TRBV15 with TRBJ2-4, with 7 bases fitting TRBD1. This CDR3 has 15 residues. With V trimmed by 7 bases and J by 1 base, 7 bases remained unmatched. CDR1 and CDR2 from the germline V gene are LNHNV and YYDKDF (reference sequence). CDR3 DNA: TGTGCCACCACTCAGGGGGAAGGGGCCAAAAACATTCAGTACTTC. It translates to CATTQGEGAKNIQYF.

The chain is built from TRBV4-2 and TRBJ2-7, with no clear D. The V end was cut by 0 bases, the J end by 5 bases, with 11 bases between. This CDR3 spans 14 amino acids. Germline loops: CDR1 LGHNA, CDR2 YNFKEQ. The DNA of the CDR3 is TGTGCCAGCAGCCAAGACATACCAGGCCACGAGCAGTACTTC. Translation: CASSQDIPGHEQYF.